The rows below give T cell receptor beta chains drawn from one sample of a study of CD8+ T cells in alopecia areata. Repertoires were generated with immunoSEQ multiplex PCR, while TCRdb's copy carries only in-frame clones and drops some. Of fewer than 250,000 clones detected, more than 55% appear once; the ten largest clones hold around 0.7%. The sequencing here drew on CD4+ T cells sorted from blood, taken at week 4, from a patient treated with tofacitinib. The receptor set was obtained from a human donor with alopecia areata. The CDR3 runs from the conserved cysteine through the conserved F or W. D genes are given only for firm matches. Not every row has a clone size; where given, it reads once, few, many or a size class.

. | TRBJ2-1 | TRBD2 | TRBV4-2 | TGTGCCAGCAGCCAAGACCGGGAGGGCCGAGAGTTCTTC | CASSQDREGREFF
. | TRBJ2-1 | . | TRBV30 | TGTGCCTGGAGTGTACTGGCGGGACTGTTCTTC | CAWSVLAGLFF
. | TRBJ2-5 | TRBD1 | TRBV5-1 | TGCGCCAGCAGCTTGGCCGGACAGGGATCGGCGGAGACCCAGTACTTC | CASSLAGQGSAETQYF
. | TRBJ2-3 | TRBD2 | TRBV5-1 | TGCGCCAGCAGCCGGGCCTTAGGGGCTAGCGGGAAGGAAACGCAGTATTTT | CASSRALGASGKETQYF
few | TRBJ2-5 | . | TRBV30 | TGTGCCTGGGGGGATCGGGAGACCCAGTACTTC | CAWGDRETQYF
few | TRBJ2-3 | . | TRBV29-1 | TGCAGCCTGGGGGAAGGAGATACGCAGTATTTT | CSLGEGDTQYF
. | TRBJ1-5 | . | TRBV28 | TGTGCCAGCAGTCGAGTTTGGGGCAATCAGCCCCAGCATTTT | CASSRVWGNQPQHF
. | TRBJ2-1 | . | TRBV6-5 | TGTGCCAGCAGTTACCTCAGGGGCGGGAGAACCCATGAGCAGTTCTTC | CASSYLRGGRTHEQFF
. | TRBJ1-5 | . | TRBV30 | TGTGCCTGGAGCGAGGGGCAGGGACATCAGCCCCAGCATTTT | CAWSEGQGHQPQHF
. | TRBJ1-1 | . | TRBV19 | TGTGCCAGTAGTGTACCACGACGGAATAGCTTT | CASSVPRRNSF
few | TRBJ2-3 | . | TRBV29-1 | TGCAGCGTTGAAGCGGGAGGCACAGATACGCAGTATTTT | CSVEAGGTDTQYF
once | TRBJ2-2 | TRBD2 | TRBV11-2 | TGTGCCAGCAGCCGGGGGGGCTATAACACCGGGGAGCTGTTTTTT | CASSRGGYNTGELFF
. | TRBJ2-5 | . | TRBV4-1 | TGCGCCAGCAGCCAAGAAGGAGAGGGAGAGACCCAGTACTTC | CASSQEGEGETQYF
. | TRBJ2-5 | TRBD1 | TRBV29-1 | TGCAGCGTCACGCTTCCGGGACAGGGGACCTTGACCCAGTACTTC | CSVTLPGQGTLTQYF
. | TRBJ2-5 | . | TRBV2 | TGTGCCAGCAGTGGGAGTCTAAAAGAGACCCAGTACTTC | CASSGSLKETQYF
few | TRBJ2-1 | . | TRBV29-1 | TGCAGCGTTGAGCGGGACCCCGGGATCAATGAGCAGTTCTTC | CSVERDPGINEQFF
once | TRBJ1-2 | TRBD1 | TRBV5-1 | TGCGCCAGCAGTTCTACCGGGACAGGGGGCTATGGCTACACCTTC | CASSSTGTGGYGYTF
once | TRBJ2-5 | . | TRBV30 | TGTGCCTGGAGTGTGCCTAAAGAGACCCAGTACTTC | CAWSVPKETQYF
. | TRBJ2-1 | . | TRBV5-1 | TGCGCCAGCAGCTTGGGTACCAACTCCTACAATGAGCAGTTCTTC | CASSLGTNSYNEQFF
. | TRBJ2-1 | TRBD1 | TRBV5-1 | TGCGCCAGCAGCTTGTCCCCGGGACAGGTTGACAATGAGCAGTTCTTC | CASSLSPGQVDNEQFF
. | TRBJ2-5 | . | TRBV29-1 | TGCAGCGTTGGAGGCGTTGTTCAGAGCCAAGAGACCCAGTACTTC | CSVGGVVQSQETQYF
few | TRBJ2-5 | . | TRBV7-9 | TGTGCCAGCAGCCTGCACACCCGGACCCAGTACTTC | CASSLHTRTQYF
. | TRBJ1-5 | . | TRBV30 | TGTGCCTCGAATCAGGGTACCATTGATCAGCCCCAGCATTTT | CASNQGTIDQPQHF